The 14 T cell receptor beta chains reported below all come from one sample, sequenced in a study of blood T cell repertoires in COVID-19. This table comes from immunoSEQ multiplex PCR, and its TCRdb copy is limited to in-frame clones, with some not included. Here the sample spans 90,000 to 150,000 clones, approximately 80% being singletons. What was sequenced was peripheral blood. The origin of the receptors is a human donor in a cohort sampled during active COVID-19.

The chain employs TRBV18 and TRBJ2-7; 8 positions match TRBD1. Germline CDR1 and CDR2: KGHSH and LQKENI. The CDR3 has 19 residues. The V segment lost 5 bases and the J segment 2 bases; nucleotides outside the gene matches: 20. Here the CDR3 reads CASSAGTGEGGPETYEQYF. The DNA for the CDR3 is TGTGCCAGCTCAGCCGGGACAGGCGAAGGGGGCCCGGAGACCTACGAGCAGTACTTC.

The V call is TRBV11-2, the J call TRBJ1-2; D not resolved. With 1 base removed from V and 2 bases from J, the gap between germline ends came to 11 bases. Germline values: CDR1 SGHAT, CDR2 FQNNGV. The CDR3 runs to 15 residues. This CDR3 is CASSLGRTVNYGYTF. The DNA for the CDR3 is TGTGCCAGCAGCTTAGGGAGAACGGTAAACTATGGCTACACCTTC.

The rearrangement joins TRBV20-1 to TRBJ2-3; 10 bases fit TRBD2. The CDR3 runs to 16 residues. V lost 3 bases to trimming and J lost 2 bases; unmatched junction nucleotides: 8. CDR1 DFQATT and CDR2 SNEGSKA come from the germline V gene (reference sequence). CDR3 loop: CSASDHLAGDTDTQYF. The CDR3 DNA follows: TGCAGTGCTAGTGACCACCTAGCGGGAGACACAGATACGCAGTATTTT.

The CDR3 here is CASSDSGGSIETQYF. The DNA for the CDR3 is TGTGCCAGCAGTGACTCTGGCGGGAGTATAGAGACCCAGTACTTC. V gene TRBV6-4 combines with J gene TRBJ2-5, with 7 bases identical to TRBD2. Germline loops: CDR1 MRHNA, CDR2 SNTAGT. V dropped 0 bases and J dropped 4; count of bases not matched to a gene: 5. The CDR3 runs 15 residues.

The V and J genes are TRBV6-2 or TRBV6-3 and TRBJ1-5; a possible D gene is TRBD1 (6 bases). Germline V gene data show CDR1 as MNHEY and CDR2 as SVGEGT. V lost 3 bases, J lost 7 bases, and 10 bases lay in between. CDR3 length equals 13 residues. The DNA for the CDR3 is TGTGCCAGCAGTTATCCCCAGGGGCAGCCCCAGCATTTT. Translated, it gives CASSYPQGQPQHF.

The chain joins TRBV2 to TRBJ1-5, with 7 bases aligning to TRBD1. Per the germline V gene, CDR1 is SNHLY and CDR2 is FYNNEI. After removal of 2 bases from V and 10 bases from J, the junction contained 8 bases not matched to a gene. The CDR3 extends over 14 amino acids. The CDR3 loop reads CASSETGRDSPQHF. As DNA, the CDR3 is TGTGCCAGCAGTGAAACCGGCAGGGACAGCCCCCAGCATTTT. Together with reference TRBV2 and TRBJ1-5, the CDR3 gives the full variable domain: EPEVTQTPSHQVTQMGQEVILRCVPISNHLYFYWYRQILGQKVEFLVSFYNNEISEKSEIFDDQFSVERPDGSNFTLKIRSTKLEDSAMYFCASSETGRDSPQHFGDGTRLSIL.

Remarks on this clone: Other DNA sequences in this specimen translate into the identical CDR3. The chain combines TRBV29-1 with TRBJ2-7, with D uncertain. Germline assignment: CDR1 SQVTM and CDR2 ANQGSEA. The V end lost 7 bases, the J end lost 1 base, and 11 bases lay between the germline ends. CDR3 length: 12 amino acids. In DNA, the CDR3 is TGCAGCGCCCGAGACAATTCCTACGAGCAGTACTTC. Translating it yields CSARDNSYEQYF.

The V and J genes are TRBV2 and TRBJ1-4, with unresolved D. The V gene's germline CDR1 is SNHLY and CDR2 FYNNEI. CDR3 size: 15 residues. Trimming pared 8 bases from V and 0 bases from J, leaving 13 bases between. The CDR3 coding sequence is TGTGCCAGCCACCGGGATCCCGCAACTAATGAAAAACTGTTTTTT. Its protein is CASHRDPATNEKLFF.

This chain links TRBV6-4 with TRBJ1-4; 10 nucleotides agree with TRBD1. From germline, CDR1 is MRHNA and CDR2 SNTAGT. Trimming removed 6 bases from V and 0 bases from J; junction bases left unmatched: 7. The CDR3 spans 17 residues. CDR3 nucleotide sequence: TGTGCCAGCAGACCCCCGGGACAGGGGTCAACTAATGAAAAACTGTTTTTT. This codes for CASRPPGQGSTNEKLFF.

This sequence joins TRBV2 and TRBJ1-6, with D perhaps TRBD1 (5 bases). Deletions cut 6 bases from V and 7 bases from J, with 13 bases between. CDR1 and CDR2 (germline): SNHLY, FYNNEI. This CDR3 spans 14 amino acids. The CDR3 loop reads CASRRDSPNSPLHF. The DNA of the CDR3 is TGTGCCAGCAGAAGGGACTCTCCAAATTCACCCCTCCACTTT.

In this sample, this clone turned up once. V is TRBV7-9 and J is TRBJ1-4; perhaps TRBD1 as D (5 bases). Germline V gene data show CDR1 as SEHNR and CDR2 as FQNEAQ (reference sequence). The germline V and J ends were trimmed by 5 bases and 4 bases, with 14 bases remaining between them. This CDR3 is built from 15 residues. CDR3 nucleotide sequence: TGTGCCAGCAGCCGAGATAGCACAGGTAATGAAAAACTGTTTTTT. Its translation: CASSRDSTGNEKLFF.

This clone turned up a few times. This CDR3 reads CASSRSTGVQETQYF. DNA for the CDR3: TGCGCCAGCAGCCGCTCGACAGGGGTCCAAGAGACCCAGTACTTC. The chain employs TRBV5-1 and TRBJ2-5; 8 bases align to TRBD1. The germline CDR1 and CDR2 sequences are SGHRS and YFSETQ. V was clipped by 4 bases and J by 1 base; unmatched bases: 6. The CDR3 contains 15 residues.

This chain links TRBV19 with TRBJ2-7; TRBD1 might be the D (5 bases). V lost 7 bases, J lost 2 bases, and 15 bases lay in between. This CDR3 is 14 amino acids long. The V gene's germline CDR1 is LNHDA and CDR2 SQIVND (reference sequence). CDR3 sequence reads: CASKGPQSPYEQYF. In DNA form, the CDR3 reads TGTGCCAGTAAGGGGCCCCAGTCCCCCTACGAGCAGTACTTC.

The chain combines TRBV5-1 with TRBJ2-7, with TRBD2 matching over 9 bases. The ends lost 4 bases at V and 5 bases at J; junction bases unmatched: 13. Germline CDR1 reads SGHRS; CDR2 reads YFSETQ. The length of the CDR3 is 16 residues. The CDR3 loop reads CASSGGGTSRLDEQYF. CDR3 coding DNA: TGCGCCAGCAGCGGGGGAGGGACTAGCCGCTTAGACGAGCAGTACTTC.